This entry features one T cell receptor beta chain sequence. Its antigen has not been determined. Base qualities are not at hand, and no much larger clone is one base apart. CDR1 and CDR2 are read off the germline V gene as SGDLS and YYNGEE. Counted from cysteine to phenylalanine, this CDR3 has 14 amino acids. Only CDR3 DNA remains: 42 bases, in frame from the first base. Relative to germline, V is 5 bases shorter and J is 0 bases shorter, with 9 bases between their ends. This entry is derived from a study of T cell clonotyping in hematopoietic cell transplantation (dated by TCRdb to the early 2020s). At the level of the whole study: Recipient samples taken before transplant were obtained following cytoreduction. A total of under 150 blood samples were collected in the study from 30 to 45 consecutive transplant recipients and their related donors. Recruitment of patients ran from late 2015 to early 2017, and follow-up continued until late 2020 or until death.

In the paper's terms, the time point label means: recipient sample about 28 days before transplant, after cytoreduction. Blood from recipients was drawn about 28 days before transplant and again at days 30, 100 and 180 after transplant. Nuclei Lysis Solution was used to extract genomic DNA from fresh or cryopreserved unfractionated peripheral blood mononuclear cells. TCR beta CDR3 regions were amplified from genomic DNA with the immunoSEQ assay, a bias-controlled multiplex PCR using V- and J-specific primers. A proprietary barcode and Illumina adapter sequences were added to the CDR3 amplicons in a second PCR step. An Illumina MiSeq instrument was used to sequence the CDR3 libraries. The published analysis was carried out like this. Export and quality control were performed with immunoSEQ Analyzer 3.0, and downstream analyses were performed with R Bioconductor and Immunarch. Only productive rearrangements within the normalized downsampled data set were used in the calculation of repertoire metrics. In the normalized cohort, a clonotype counted as pathologically expanded if the clonotype was larger than 5 templates. The Inverse Simpson Index was used to measure repertoire diversity. To capture all clonotypes, the CMV-specificity analyses were run on the non-normalized data set. TCRdb's version of the immuneACCESS table is confined to in-frame rearrangements and falls short of the full clone set. An unresolved V gene accounts for under half of the shortfall where checked; the remainder is of unknown origin. V and J calls and clone size are given by that table; D and trimming were obtained from the DNA. Across this sample there are about 21,000 clones, with 85% to 90% seen only once. The ten largest make up about 3.5% of the sample.

Findings and caveats that apply to the study as a whole: Inverse Simpson Index values from donors and from recipients before transplant predicted broader TCR repertoire diversity after transplant. The sample size was limited and the cells went unsorted, which meant the CD4 and CD8 repertoire contributions could not be told apart. After transplant, TCR diversity in recipients dropped, and pathologically expanded clonotypes climbed progressively between day 30 and day 180. Recipient repertoires showed only a small fraction of overlap with donor repertoires, and over 97% appeared de novo at the given depth.

The sequencing here drew on peripheral blood mononuclear cells, taken before stem cell transplant. The chain is made from TRBV9 and TRBJ1-3, and perhaps TRBD1 as D gene, on 5 matching bases. The sequence came from a young man with biphenotypic leukemia. Some clones in this sample may be carry-over from other donors' samples. The CDR3 protein sequence reads: CASREGNSGNTIYF. The sequenced DNA is TGTGCCAGCAGGGAGGGGAACTCTGGAAACACCATATATTTT. This CDR3, with the reference TRBV9 and TRBJ1-3 proteins standing in past its ends, gives the full variable domain DSGVTQTPKHLITATGQRVTLRCSPRSGDLSVYWYQQSLDQGLQFLIQYYNGEERAKGNILERFSAQQFPDLHSELNLSSLELGDSALYFCASREGNSGNTIYFGEGSWLTVV.